The 18 T cell receptor beta chains listed next were all sequenced from one sample in a study of blood T cell repertoires in COVID-19. Measured with immunoSEQ multiplex PCR; TCRdb has only the in-frame clones, and not every one. The data contain around 250,000 clones, roughly 80% of them singletons. Sample: PBMCs or T cells enriched from blood (not recorded which). Receptors originate from a man aged 35-49 years who had been exposed to COVID-19.

The rearrangement links TRBV5-6 to TRBJ1-2; TRBD1 is a possible D gene (5 bases). The V end was cut by 1 base, the J end by 2 bases, with 6 bases between. The germline V gene has CDR1 SGHDT and CDR2 YYEEEE. The CDR3 runs to 13 residues. The chain's CDR3 is CASSLQGNYGYTF. In nucleotides, the CDR3 is TGTGCCAGCAGCTTGCAGGGAAACTATGGCTACACCTTC.

This clone was found once. The chain employs TRBV30 and TRBJ2-3; 9 bases agree with TRBD2. Losses at the gene ends were 4 bases for V and 0 bases for J; bases not matched to a gene: 5. Germline V gene sequence: CDR1 GTSNPN, CDR2 SVGIG (reference sequence). The CDR3 extends over 15 amino acids. DNA for the CDR3: TGTGCCTGGATACCAGCGGGAGGTAGCACAGATACGCAGTATTTT. It specifies CAWIPAGGSTDTQYF.

The V gene is TRBV5-1, the J gene TRBJ2-3; D possibly corresponds to TRBD1 (6 bases). CDR1 is SGHRS and CDR2 is YFSETQ in the germline V gene. Trimming removed 4 bases at V and 5 bases at J, with 8 bases between. The CDR3 runs to 12 residues. The CDR3 sequence is CASSPTGDTQYF. The CDR3 DNA is TGCGCCAGCAGCCCGACAGGAGATACGCAGTATTTT.

The chain uses TRBV29-1 and TRBJ1-1; 8 positions match TRBD1. From germline, CDR1 is SQVTM and CDR2 ANQGSEA. J was trimmed by 7 bases and V by 5 bases; bases with no gene match: 3. The CDR3 covers 11 residues. CDR3 amino acids: CSVSGTGEAFF. CDR3 in DNA: TGCAGCGTTTCCGGGACAGGTGAAGCTTTCTTT.

The rearrangement uses TRBV29-1 and TRBJ1-1; tentatively, D is TRBD1 (6 bases). There are 13 residues in the CDR3. From germline, CDR1 is SQVTM and CDR2 ANQGSEA. V dropped 4 bases and J dropped 5 bases, with 14 bases sitting between them. The CDR3: CSVAGRGETEAFF. CDR3 sequence (DNA): TGCAGCGTTGCGGGCAGGGGAGAGACTGAAGCTTTCTTT.

The V call is TRBV2, the J call TRBJ1-1, with D unclear. The CDR3 has 14 amino acids. With 5 bases removed from V and 3 bases from J, the gap between germline ends came to 13 bases. CDR1 and CDR2 from the germline V gene are SNHLY and FYNNEI. CDR3 region: CASSTNPGYTEAFF. The CDR3 coding sequence is TGTGCCAGCAGTACGAACCCAGGCTACACTGAAGCTTTCTTT.

The chain has TRBV7-2 and TRBJ1-5; no clear D. From germline, CDR1 is SGHTA and CDR2 FQGNSA. The CDR3 consists of 14 residues. The ends were cut back, 3 bases at V and 0 bases at J, with 6 bases in the middle. CDR3 in amino acids: CASSFSYSNQPQHF. The CDR3 nucleotides are TGTGCCAGCAGCTTCAGTTATAGCAATCAGCCCCAGCATTTT. The full variable domain, rest sourced from reference TRBV7-2 and TRBJ1-5, is GAGVSQSPSNKVTEKGKDVELRCDPISGHTALYWYRQSLGQGLEFLIYFQGNSAPDKSGLPSDRFSAERTGGSVSTLTIQRTQQEDSAVYLCASSFSYSNQPQHFGDGTRLSIL.

This clone was found a few times. This chain joins TRBV7-2 and TRBJ1-1; the D gene is possibly TRBD1 (5 bases). V was clipped by 4 bases and J by 1 base, with 7 bases between them. This CDR3 spans 13 amino acids. Germline CDR1 is SGHTA and CDR2 is FQGNSA. Here the CDR3 reads CASSSQGNTEAFF. CDR3 in DNA: TGTGCCAGCAGCTCCCAGGGGAACACTGAAGCTTTCTTT.

The gene calls are TRBV18 and TRBJ1-5, with D unclear. Germline V gene data show CDR1 as KGHSH and CDR2 as LQKENI. The CDR3 length is 16 residues. V lost 3 bases and J lost 0, with 12 bases in between. DNA of the CDR3: TGTGCCAGCTCACCGATTGGCCAGATTAGCAATCAGCCCCAGCATTTT. This gives the protein CASSPIGQISNQPQHF.

This clone was observed a handful of times. The chain employs TRBV3-1 (or the pseudogene TRBV3-2) and TRBJ1-1; TRBD1 is a possible D gene (5 bases). Trimming removed 2 bases at V and 1 base at J, with 17 bases between. The CDR3 length is 17 residues. In germline, CDR1 is LGHDT, CDR2 YNNKEL (reference sequence). CDR3: CASSQRFGGKGNTEAFF. DNA for the CDR3: TGTGCCAGCAGCCAAAGATTCGGGGGAAAAGGGAACACTGAAGCTTTCTTT.

The chain combines TRBV30 with TRBJ2-7; 14 bases fit TRBD2. Looked up from germline, CDR1 is GTSNPN and CDR2 is SVGIG (reference sequence). The CDR3 spans 14 residues. V lost 8 bases and J lost 1; bases outside the gene matches: 4. This CDR3 is CALGLAGESYEQYF. DNA for the CDR3: TGTGCCCTGGGACTAGCGGGAGAGTCCTACGAGCAGTACTTC.

The rearrangement uses TRBV21-1 and TRBJ2-3; TRBD2, the D gene given by the table, was not confirmed from the DNA. TRBV21-1 is reported as a pseudogene. CDR3 length equals 19 residues. The CDR3 is CASSKEGGTSGTSTDTQYF. CDR3 DNA: TGTGCCAGCAGCAAAGAGGGTGGGACTAGCGGAACTAGCACAGATACGCAGTATTTT.

The gene calls are TRBV4-1 and TRBJ2-5; tentatively, D is TRBD2 (7 bases). Trimming shortened V by 1 base and J by 4 bases, and 13 bases separated the two germline ends. Germline-derived CDR1 and CDR2 are MGHRA and YSYEKL. The CDR3 covers 15 residues. The CDR3 nucleotides read TGCGCCAGCAGCCAAGTGGGGGGGCGGAGAGAGACCCAGTACTTC. Residues: CASSQVGGRRETQYF.

This sequence joins TRBV7-8 and TRBJ1-5; a possible D gene is TRBD1 (6 bases). The CDR3 sequence is 17 residues long. Germline V gene sequence: CDR1 SGHVS, CDR2 FQNEAQ. V shed 5 bases and J shed 3 bases, with 20 bases lying between them. The CDR3 DNA reads TGTGCCAGCAGCGCCCGTGGCAGGGGCATAGACAATCAGCCCCAGCATTTT. Its translation is CASSARGRGIDNQPQHF.

This clone was detected only once. The chain carries TRBV10-3 and TRBJ2-2; 8 nucleotides match TRBD1. Trimming cost V 5 bases and J 7 bases; bases outside gene matches: 9. Germline V CDR1 and CDR2: ENHRY, SYGVKD. The CDR3 spans 15 residues. CDR3 nucleotide sequence: TGTGCCATCAGTAAACAGGGGGAGCGCGGCGGGGAGCTGTTTTTT. This codes for CAISKQGERGGELFF.

J is TRBJ1-1 and V is TRBV6-5; D may be TRBD1 (5 bases). The CDR3 is 15 residues long. With 5 bases removed from V and 3 bases from J, the gap between germline ends came to 16 bases. The V gene's germline CDR1 is MNHEY and CDR2 SVGAGI. DNA of the CDR3: TGTGCCAGCAGTCCGGGGACTGACCCGGACACTGAAGCTTTCTTT. This codes for CASSPGTDPDTEAFF.

The rearrangement uses TRBV29-1 and TRBJ2-7; 8 bases align to TRBD1. Germline loops: CDR1 SQVTM, CDR2 ANQGSEA. With 4 bases clipped from V and 5 bases from J, the junction kept 19 bases outside the gene matches. This CDR3 contains 17 residues. This CDR3 reads CSVVFQDRAPFLNEQYF. As DNA, the CDR3 is TGCAGCGTTGTATTTCAGGACAGGGCCCCTTTTTTGAACGAGCAGTACTTC.

The V gene is TRBV11-2, the J gene TRBJ2-1, with 12 bases identical to TRBD2. V lost 6 bases to trimming and J lost 4 bases; unmatched junction nucleotides: 7. Germline CDR1 reads SGHAT; CDR2 reads FQNNGV. The CDR3 is 16 amino acids. CDR3 coding DNA: TGTGCCAGCAGTTTAAGGACTAGCGGGACTTACAATGAGCAGTTCTTC. Its protein product is CASSLRTSGTYNEQFF.